Shown below are 13 T cell receptor beta chains from a single sample sequenced in a study of spatial heterogeneity in lung cancer. Time point noted: blood at routine non-recurrence follow-up after resection. Unsorted whole RNA of tumor, nontumor lung or frozen PBMC was sequenced. TCRdb reanalysed the 5' RACE reads using MiXCR and keeps one entry per CDR3 protein. Found here are some 110,000 distinct CDR3 sequences, 12% of them singletons; the top ten hold over 15%. The input for sequencing was PBMCs, taken at follow-up. These receptors were taken from a male donor with early-stage non-small cell lung cancer.

A few counts support this clonotype. The chain carries TRBV12-3 or TRBV12-4 and TRBJ1-1, with a weak D call TRBD1 (5 bases). The CDR3 is 13 amino acids. Trimming pared 4 bases from V and 2 bases from J, leaving 8 bases between. CDR3 DNA sequence: TGTGCCAGCAGTTGGAGGGGTAACACTGAAGCTTTCTTT. This encodes CASSWRGNTEAFF.

In this sample, this clonotype turned up many times. This sequence joins TRBV20-1 and TRBJ2-7; possibly TRBD2 for D (6 bases). The germline V gene encodes CDR1 DFQATT and CDR2 SNEGSKA (reference sequence). Trimming cost V 5 bases and J 0 bases, with 14 bases left between them. This CDR3 contains 14 residues. CDR3 in DNA: TGCAGTGCTGTTCCCGGGACTCCCTCCTACGAGCAGTACTTC. Its translation is CSAVPGTPSYEQYF.

Only a few counts were recorded for this clonotype. The chain links TRBV6-5 to TRBJ2-5; 7 positions agree with TRBD1. CDR1 and CDR2 from the germline V gene are MNHEY and SVGAGI. V was clipped by 5 bases and J by 4 bases; unmatched bases: 10. This CDR3 spans 15 amino acids. CDR3 in amino acids: CASSPHTQGRETQYF. The CDR3 coding sequence is TGTGCCAGCAGTCCACACACACAGGGGAGAGAGACCCAGTACTTC.

The chain's CDR3 is CASSLPNTDTQYF. The CDR3 coding sequence is TGTGCCAGCAGCTTACCTAACACAGATACGCAGTATTTT. The chain couples TRBV7-9 to TRBJ2-3; D call uncertain. From germline, CDR1 is SEHNR and CDR2 FQNEAQ (reference sequence). The V and J ends lost 2 bases and 2 bases respectively, with 5 bases between them. This CDR3 spans 13 amino acids.

This chain uses TRBV4-3 with TRBJ1-6; 7 bases agree with TRBD1. In germline, CDR1 is LGHNA, CDR2 YSLEER. J was trimmed by 0 bases and V by 2 bases; bases with no gene match: 7. The length of the CDR3 is 18 residues. This CDR3 is CASSQKGQANSYNSPLHF. CDR3 in DNA: TGCGCCAGCAGCCAAAAAGGACAGGCTAACTCCTATAATTCACCCCTCCACTTT.

This clonotype was observed a few times. The chain couples TRBV11-2 to TRBJ2-5; the D gene could be TRBD1 or TRBD2 (5 bases each). Looked up from germline, CDR1 is SGHAT and CDR2 is FQNNGV. The CDR3 totals 13 residues. The V gene lost 5 bases and the J gene lost 5 bases, with 12 bases spanning the gap. CDR3 residues: CASSVGTQETQYF. DNA for the CDR3: TGTGCCAGCAGCGTCGGGACCCAGGAGACCCAGTACTTC. The variable domain in full, completed from reference TRBV11-2 and TRBJ2-5, reads EAGVAQSPRYKIIEKRQSVAFWCNPISGHATLYWYQQILGQGPKLLIQFQNNGVVDDSQLPKDRFSAERLKGVDSTLKIQPAKLEDSAVYLCASSVGTQETQYFGPGTRLLVL.

This clonotype was picked up a small number of times. The CDR3 DNA reads as TGCAGTGCTGCGGGAGGTATGAACGAGCAGTACTTC. Its protein product is CSAAGGMNEQYF. V gene TRBV20-1 combines with J gene TRBJ2-7; TRBD2 matches 8 bases. Trimming at V came to 5 bases and at J to 5 bases, leaving 5 bases not matched to a gene. The CDR3 spans 12 residues. In germline, CDR1 is DFQATT, CDR2 SNEGSKA (reference sequence).

The genes are TRBV12-3 or TRBV12-4 and TRBJ2-7; perhaps TRBD1 as D (6 bases). Trimming shortened V by 5 bases and J by 6 bases, and 23 bases separated the two germline ends. The CDR3 contains 16 residues. The CDR3 here is CASSPHSSRGSIEQYF. In nucleotides, the CDR3 is TGTGCCAGCAGTCCTCACTCCTCCAGGGGCTCGATCGAGCAGTACTTC.

This clonotype has only a few counts. The chain carries TRBV6-5 and TRBJ1-3; D is ambiguous. V dropped 4 bases and J dropped 0 bases, with 13 bases sitting between them. CDR1 and CDR2 (germline): MNHEY, SVGAGI. The CDR3 runs to 16 residues. The CDR3 bases are TGTGCCAGCAGTTTTACTGCGCGACGCTCTGGAAACACCATATATTTT. Translating gives CASSFTARRSGNTIYF.

The chain is built from TRBV7-9 and TRBJ2-3; 10 bases fit TRBD1. The germline V gene encodes CDR1 SEHNR and CDR2 FQNEAQ (reference sequence). The CDR3 spans 14 residues. Trimming at V came to 8 bases and at J to 4 bases, leaving 6 bases not matched to a gene. The CDR3 protein is CASRGQGNADTQYF. The CDR3 bases are TGTGCCAGCCGGGGACAGGGGAACGCAGATACGCAGTATTTT.

This rearrangement joins TRBV28 to TRBJ1-5; TRBD1 might be the D (5 bases). Looked up from germline, CDR1 is MDHEN and CDR2 is SYDVKM. The CDR3 length is 14 residues. Trimming stripped 2 bases from V and 9 bases from J, with 14 bases between. The chain's CDR3 is CASSLGHAQTPQHF. CDR3 DNA sequence: TGTGCCAGCAGTTTAGGACATGCACAAACGCCCCAGCATTTT.

This clonotype has at least ten counts. The chain links TRBV4-2 to TRBJ1-1; 8 bases fit TRBD1. CDR1 and CDR2 from the germline V gene are LGHNA and YNFKEQ. The CDR3 totals 15 residues. The ends lost 1 base at V and 4 bases at J; junction bases unmatched: 5. CDR3 coding DNA: TGTGCCAGCAGCCAAGGGCAGGGGGCCTTCACTGAAGCTTTCTTT. As protein: CASSQGQGAFTEAFF.

The chain joins TRBV28 to TRBJ1-2; TRBD1 might be the D (5 bases). CDR1 and CDR2 (germline): MDHEN, SYDVKM. The CDR3 length is 14 residues. V was shortened by 5 bases and J by 4 bases, with 14 bases between the two germline ends. The CDR3, as DNA: TGTGCCAGCAGTCCCGGGACCCCGGTCTATGGCTACACCTTC. Its protein product is CASSPGTPVYGYTF.